The rows below give T cell receptor beta chains drawn from one sample of a study of beta chain features in type 1 diabetes. Produced via immunoSEQ multiplex PCR; TCRdb's table is partial and in-frame only. Here the sample spans approximately 340,000 clones, more than 12% being singletons. Sequenced input: naive CD4+ T cells from blood. These receptors came from a woman between 18 and 30 years old in good health. CDR3s include the opening cysteine and the closing phenylalanine or tryptophan. D genes are given only for firm matches. Clone size is not always given. Where it is, it says once, few, many or a class for expanded clones.

>TRBD1|TRBJ2-7|NA|TRBV28
TGTGCCAGCAGCCCTTCTTCCGGGACAGGGAGCTACGAGCAGTACTTC
CASSPSSGTGSYEQYF
>TRBD2|TRBJ2-1|NA|TRBV5-4
TGTGCCAGCAGCATTACCGGGACTAGCAGGGGTCGAGAGCAGTTCTTC
CASSITGTSRGREQFF
>TRBD1|TRBJ2-2|few|TRBV4-2
TGTGCCAGCAGCCAAGATCAGGACAGGGGGGTCGGGGAGCTGTTTTTT
CASSQDQDRGVGELFF
>NA|TRBJ1-5|few|TRBV7-2
TGTGCCAGCAGCTTTGGCCAGGGGCGGCAGCCCCAGCATTTT
CASSFGQGRQPQHF
>NA|TRBJ1-1|NA|TRBV15
TGTGCCACCAGCAGAGAATACAGGAACACTGAAGCTTTCTTT
CATSREYRNTEAFF
>TRBD2|TRBJ2-7|few|TRBV28
TGTGCCAGCAGACTAATTAGCGGGACGTACGAGCAGTACTTC
CASRLISGTYEQYF
>TRBD2|TRBJ2-5|once|TRBV6-1
TGTGCCAGCAGTGAAGCTCGGGCGGGGGGAGAGACCCAGTACTTC
CASSEARAGGETQYF
>NA|TRBJ2-1|NA|TRBV9
TGTGCCAGCAGCACCGGGACACGCTCCTACAATGAGCAGTTCTTC
CASSTGTRSYNEQFF
>TRBD1|TRBJ1-1|NA|TRBV5-1
TGCGCCAGCAGCTTCGGTATTGACAGGGGAATAAAGGGGAACACTGAAGCTTTCTTT
CASSFGIDRGIKGNTEAFF
>TRBD2|TRBJ2-3|NA|TRBV9
TGTGCCAGCAGCAGGACTAGCCTCACAGATACGCAGTATTTT
CASSRTSLTDTQYF
>TRBD2|TRBJ2-1|NA|TRBV10-3
TGTGCCATCAGTGAGTCGACGGGACTAGCGGGAGATGAGCAGTTCTTC
CAISESTGLAGDEQFF
>NA|TRBJ1-5|NA|TRBV10-3
TGTGCCATCAGTGAGTCGACAGGCAATCAGCCCCAGCATTTT
CAISESTGNQPQHF
>NA|TRBJ2-3|few|TRBV9
TGTGCCAGCAGCGCTACTAGCACAGATACGCAGTATTTT
CASSATSTDTQYF
>TRBD1|TRBJ1-3|few|TRBV5-1
TGCGCCAGCAGCCTCGGACAGGGGGTAACTGGAAACACCATATATTTT
CASSLGQGVTGNTIYF